At least ten counts were recorded for the clone carrying this T cell receptor (beta chain). Antigen specificity is unknown. The data are from a study of blood T cells in healthy people across ages. Study-wide results and caveats: CMV status of donors was unknown, possibly confounding expanded clonotype changes. Roughly linear age-related decline in beta diversity appeared, significant by age around 40.

Together with a sample-barcoded 5' primer, a J-beta primer mix was included in a second PCR lasting about 7 to 12 cycles. TCRdb fed the 5' RACE reads into MiXCR, producing one record per CDR3 protein. This table has some 880,000 distinct CDR3 sequences, under 40% appearing once. V was shortened by 6 bases and J by 5 bases, with 16 bases between the two germline ends. This CDR3 has 14 amino acids. J is TRBJ2-5 and V is TRBV12-3 or TRBV12-4; D possibly corresponds to TRBD2 (6 bases). The sequence was obtained from a man between 18 and 29 years old in good health. Sequencing was performed on blood. In DNA, the CDR3 is TGTGCCAGCAGCGATAGCGGTAACTGGGAGACCCAGTACTTC. Amino acid sequence: CASSDSGNWETQYF.